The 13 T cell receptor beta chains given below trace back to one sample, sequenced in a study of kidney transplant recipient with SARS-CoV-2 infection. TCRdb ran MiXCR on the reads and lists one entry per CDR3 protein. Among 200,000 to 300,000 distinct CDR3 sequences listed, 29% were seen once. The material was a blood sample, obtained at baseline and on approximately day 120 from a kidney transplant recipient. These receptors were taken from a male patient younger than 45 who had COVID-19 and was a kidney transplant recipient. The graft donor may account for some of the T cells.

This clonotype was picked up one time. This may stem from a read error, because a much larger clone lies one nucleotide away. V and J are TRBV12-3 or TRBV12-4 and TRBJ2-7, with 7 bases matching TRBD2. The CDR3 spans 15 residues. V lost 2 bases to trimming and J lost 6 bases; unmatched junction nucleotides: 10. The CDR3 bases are TGTGCCAGCAGTTTACAGAGGGAGGGCCTCTGCGAGCAGTACTTC. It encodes CASSLQREGLCEQYF.

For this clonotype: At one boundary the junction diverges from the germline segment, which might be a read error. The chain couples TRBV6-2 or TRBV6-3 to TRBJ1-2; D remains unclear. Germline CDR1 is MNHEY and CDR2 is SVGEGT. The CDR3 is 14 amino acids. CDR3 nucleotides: TGTGCCAGCACCACAAGGACGGGGAACTATGACTACACCTTC. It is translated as CASTTRTGNYDYTF.

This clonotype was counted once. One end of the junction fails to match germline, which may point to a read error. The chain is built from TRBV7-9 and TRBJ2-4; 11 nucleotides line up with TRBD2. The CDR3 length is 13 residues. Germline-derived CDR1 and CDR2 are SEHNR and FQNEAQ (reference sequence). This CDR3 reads CASSAQGLAETSF. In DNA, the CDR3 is TGTGCCAGCAGCGCCCAGGGACTAGCGGAGACCTCGTTC.

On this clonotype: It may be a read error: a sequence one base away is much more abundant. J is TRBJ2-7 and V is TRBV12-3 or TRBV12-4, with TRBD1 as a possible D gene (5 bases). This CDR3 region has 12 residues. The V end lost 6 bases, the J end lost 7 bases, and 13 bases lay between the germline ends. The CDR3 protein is CASSCRVGEQYF. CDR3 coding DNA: TGTGCCAGCAGCTGCAGGGTAGGAGAGCAGTACTTC.

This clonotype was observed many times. The DNA of the CDR3 is TGTGCCAGCAGCTTATCCGGCAGGACCCTCCACTTT. It specifies CASSLSGRTLHF. J is TRBJ1-6 and V is TRBV7-9; D is ambiguous. The CDR3 is made up of 12 amino acids. Germline V gives CDR1 SEHNR, CDR2 FQNEAQ (reference sequence). Deletions cut 2 bases from V and 14 bases from J, with 10 bases between.

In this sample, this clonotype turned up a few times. CDR3 sequence: CASRTSGMIGDTQYF. CDR3 sequence (DNA): TGTGCCAGCAGGACTAGCGGGATGATAGGAGATACGCAGTATTTT. The gene calls are TRBV14 and TRBJ2-3, with 11 bases aligning to TRBD2. The CDR3 contains 15 residues. Germline V CDR1 and CDR2: SGHDN, FVKESK. J lost 5 bases, V lost 6 bases, and 7 bases had no gene match. The whole variable domain, filled in from reference TRBV14 and TRBJ2-3, reads EAGVTQFPSHSVIEKGQTVTLRCDPISGHDNLYWYRRVMGKEIKFLLHFVKESKQDESGMPNNRFLAERTGGTYSTLKVQPAELEDSGVYFCASRTSGMIGDTQYFGPGTRLTVL.

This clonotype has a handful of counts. The CDR3 loop reads CASSKTGNDRFGYTF. CDR3 in DNA: TGTGCCAGCAGCAAGACAGGGAATGATCGTTTTGGCTACACCTTC. The chain uses TRBV5-4 and TRBJ1-2; 7 bases match TRBD1. Germline lookup yields CDR1 SGHNT and CDR2 YYREEE (reference sequence). The CDR3 is made up of 15 amino acids. The V gene end was trimmed by 4 bases and the J gene end by 7 bases; junction bases not matched to a gene: 13. The complete variable domain, with remaining parts taken from reference TRBV5-4 and TRBJ1-2, reads ETGVTQSPTHLIKTRGQQVTLRCSSQSGHNTVSWYQQALGQGPQFIFQYYREEENGRGNFPPRFSGLQFPNYSSELNVNALELDDSALYLCASSKTGNDRFGYTFGSGTRLTVV.

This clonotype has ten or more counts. The CDR3 loop is CASSPTLGQGSYEQYF. CDR3 DNA sequence: TGCGCCAGCAGCCCTACCCTTGGACAGGGCTCCTACGAGCAGTACTTC. The chain is built from TRBV4-1 and TRBJ2-7, with 8 nucleotides matching TRBD1. Germline V gene lookup returns CDR1 MGHRA and CDR2 YSYEKL. The CDR3 has 16 amino acids. J lost 0 bases, V lost 4 bases, and 8 bases had no gene match.

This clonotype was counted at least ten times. This chain's CDR3 is CASSSADPISGLTGELFF. The CDR3 nucleotides are TGTGCCAGCAGCTCCGCTGATCCCATTTCAGGCTTGACCGGGGAGCTGTTTTTT. The J gene is TRBJ2-2, the V gene TRBV3-1, with D unresolved. Germline V gene lookup returns CDR1 LGHDT and CDR2 YNNKEL (reference sequence). The ends were cut back, 5 bases at V and 5 bases at J, with 24 bases in the middle. CDR3 length equals 18 residues. The full variable domain, its missing parts supplied by reference TRBV3-1 and TRBJ2-2, is DTAVSQTPKYLVTQMGNDKSIKCEQNLGHDTMYWYKQDSKKFLKIMFSYNNKELIINETVPNRFSPKSPDKAHLNLHINSLELGDSAVYFCASSSADPISGLTGELFFGEGSRLTVL.

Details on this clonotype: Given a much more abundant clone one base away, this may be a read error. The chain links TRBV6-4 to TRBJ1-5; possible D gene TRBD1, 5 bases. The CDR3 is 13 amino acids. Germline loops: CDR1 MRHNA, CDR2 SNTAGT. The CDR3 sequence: CAGSEGDSQPQHF. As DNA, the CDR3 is TGTGCCGGCAGTGAAGGGGACTCTCAGCCCCAGCATTTT.

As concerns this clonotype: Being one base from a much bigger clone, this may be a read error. The CDR3 bases are TGCAGTGCTCTCTATCCGCTGTTTCGAAAGACCTATAGCTACACCTTC. Protein: CSALYPLFRKTYSYTF. The J gene is TRBJ1-2, the V gene TRBV20-1; the D is unclear. The CDR3 sequence is 16 residues long. Germline CDR1 reads DFQATT; CDR2 reads SNEGSKA (reference sequence).

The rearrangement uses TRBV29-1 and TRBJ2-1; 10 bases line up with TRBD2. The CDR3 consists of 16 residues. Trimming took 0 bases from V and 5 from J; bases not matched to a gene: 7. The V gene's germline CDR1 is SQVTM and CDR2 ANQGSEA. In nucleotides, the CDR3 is TGCAGCGTTGAAGATCTTAAGCGGGGGGGCCACAATGAGCAGTTCTTC. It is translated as CSVEDLKRGGHNEQFF.

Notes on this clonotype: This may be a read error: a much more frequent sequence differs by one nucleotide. The CDR3 nucleotides read TGCGCCAGCAGTATCTATCCCACTTCTAGAAAGACCTATGGCCACACCTTC. This translates into CASSIYPTSRKTYGHTF. The chain links TRBV10-2 to TRBJ1-2; D gene uncertain. Germline CDR1 is WSHSY and CDR2 is SAAADI. The CDR3 loop spans 17 amino acids.